This T cell receptor (beta chain) stems from a study of blood T cells in healthy people across ages. A second PCR, run for roughly 7 to 12 cycles, used a sample-barcoded 5' primer plus a J-beta primer mix. TCRdb re-called the 5' RACE reads through MiXCR, storing one row per CDR3 protein. The table lists about 1,500,000 distinct CDR3 sequences, approximately 40% of them singletons. The germline gives CDR1 SGHAT, CDR2 FQNNGV. Trimming removed 2 bases at V and 2 bases at J, with 16 bases between. This CDR3 is 16 amino acids long. V usage is TRBV11-2 and J usage is TRBJ2-7, with a weak D call TRBD2 (7 bases). The specimen was blood. The TCR comes from a woman aged 18-29 years in good health. The CDR3 reads CASSLRGGAHTYEQYF. DNA for the CDR3: TGTGCCAGCAGCTTAAGAGGGGGGGCCCATACCTACGAGCAGTACTTC. The full variable domain, its missing parts supplied by reference TRBV11-2 and TRBJ2-7, is EAGVAQSPRYKIIEKRQSVAFWCNPISGHATLYWYQQILGQGPKLLIQFQNNGVVDDSQLPKDRFSAERLKGVDSTLKIQPAKLEDSAVYLCASSLRGGAHTYEQYFGPGTRLTVT.